These T cell receptor beta chains were read from a single sample in a study of PD-1 blockade in classical Hodgkin lymphoma. Repertoires were generated with immunoSEQ multiplex PCR, while TCRdb's copy carries only in-frame clones and drops some. The sample gives about 41,000 clones, 55% to 70% of which show up once; over 2.5% is in the top ten. The sequences come from peripheral blood mononuclear cells (PBMCs), collected before the fourth cycle of nivolumab. These receptors all come from a human donor with classical Hodgkin lymphoma. The CDR3 runs from the conserved cysteine through the conserved F or W. D genes are given only for firm matches. Size tells how often a clone was seen (once, few, many) or the class of an expanded clone, and some rows leave it out.

many TRBJ1-2 TRBV7-9 NA TGTGCCAGCAGCTCCTTACGAGGGGCGGACTATGGCTACACCTTC CASSSLRGADYGYTF
once TRBJ2-1 TRBV19 TRBD2 TGTGCCAGTAGTGCCCTAGTAGCGGGGGGGCCCCAGAGAGTCTACAATGAGCAGTTCTTC CASSALVAGGPQRVYNEQFF
NA TRBJ1-4 TRBV7-9 TRBD1 TGTGCCAGCAGCGGGGGACAGGGCCTTTGGGAAAAACTGTTTTTT CASSGGQGLWEKLFF
NA TRBJ2-2 TRBV19 NA TGTGCCAGTTCACGGTCGGGGCTAGCCTTCACCGGGGAGCTGTTTTTT CASSRSGLAFTGELFF
NA TRBJ1-6 TRBV19 NA TGTGCCAGTAGTATCCCTAACGGGGCTGGTTCACCCCTCCACTTT CASSIPNGAGSPLHF
NA TRBJ2-3 TRBV13 NA TGTGCCAGCAGCTTGGCCCCAACAGATACGCAGTATTTT CASSLAPTDTQYF
medium-sized TRBJ1-1 TRBV7-9 NA TGTGCCAGCAGCCCATGGGGGCTGGGAGCTTTCTTT CASSPWGLGAFF
NA TRBJ1-2 TRBV6-5 NA TGTGCCAGCAGGGAATCGTGGGGTAGTTCAGGCGGCTACACCTTC CASRESWGSSGGYTF
few TRBJ2-2 TRBV4-3 TRBD2 TGCGCCAGCAGCCAAGGGACTAGGACGGCCGGGGAGCTGTTTTTT CASSQGTRTAGELFF
once TRBJ2-7 TRBV11-2 NA TGTGCCAGCAGGTTTTCCTACGAGCAGTACTTC CASRFSYEQYF
NA TRBJ2-1 TRBV5-4 TRBD2 TGTGCCAGCACCCATCGGGGTAGCGGGGGGGTTAATGAGCAGTTCTTC CASTHRGSGGVNEQFF
NA TRBJ1-1 TRBV19 NA TGTGCCAGTAGTATGTTACGGTGGGAAGCTTTCTTT CASSMLRWEAFF
NA TRBJ2-7 TRBV7-9 NA TGTGCCAGCAGCCCCGGGACACTTGCAGGATACGAGCAGTACTTC CASSPGTLAGYEQYF
NA TRBJ1-2 TRBV5-3 TRBD1 TGTGCCAGAAGCTCCCGGGACAGGGGGTACTATGGCTACACCTTC CARSSRDRGYYGYTF